This TCR beta chain was observed in a study of cytomegalovirus exposure and HLA in healthy donors. Study findings and constraints: A link between a missense DCLRE1C variant and TCR beta V- and J-gene trimming emerged from a later analysis.

The germline V and J ends were trimmed by 2 bases and 6 bases, with 5 bases remaining between them. The CDR3 is 11 residues long. From germline, CDR1 is SGHTA and CDR2 FQGNSA. It was with 60 Vbeta and 13 Jbeta primers that the PCR ran. This table comes from immunoSEQ multiplex PCR, and its TCRdb copy is limited to in-frame clones, with some not included. The sample has around 190,000 clones, about 78% seen once. With regard to this clone: As yet, its antigen is unknown.

The clonotype comes from a woman aged 25 to 39 in good health and CMV-seronegative. Sequencing input: PBMCs. The rearrangement joins TRBV7-2 to TRBJ2-7; no reliable D call. CDR3 DNA: TGTGCCAGCAGCTTATACGGCGAGCAGTACTTC. It yields the protein CASSLYGEQYF.